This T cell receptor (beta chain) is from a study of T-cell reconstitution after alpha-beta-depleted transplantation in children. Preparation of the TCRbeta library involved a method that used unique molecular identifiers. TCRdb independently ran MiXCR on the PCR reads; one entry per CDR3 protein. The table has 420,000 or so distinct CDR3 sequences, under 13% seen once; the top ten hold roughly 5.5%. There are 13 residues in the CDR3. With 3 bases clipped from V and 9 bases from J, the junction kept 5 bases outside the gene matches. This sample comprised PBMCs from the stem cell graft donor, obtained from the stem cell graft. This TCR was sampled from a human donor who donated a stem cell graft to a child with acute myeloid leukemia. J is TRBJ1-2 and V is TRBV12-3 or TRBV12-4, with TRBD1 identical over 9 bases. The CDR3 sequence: CASSFRTGDRYTF. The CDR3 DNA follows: TGTGCCAGCAGTTTTAGGACAGGGGACCGCTACACCTTC.